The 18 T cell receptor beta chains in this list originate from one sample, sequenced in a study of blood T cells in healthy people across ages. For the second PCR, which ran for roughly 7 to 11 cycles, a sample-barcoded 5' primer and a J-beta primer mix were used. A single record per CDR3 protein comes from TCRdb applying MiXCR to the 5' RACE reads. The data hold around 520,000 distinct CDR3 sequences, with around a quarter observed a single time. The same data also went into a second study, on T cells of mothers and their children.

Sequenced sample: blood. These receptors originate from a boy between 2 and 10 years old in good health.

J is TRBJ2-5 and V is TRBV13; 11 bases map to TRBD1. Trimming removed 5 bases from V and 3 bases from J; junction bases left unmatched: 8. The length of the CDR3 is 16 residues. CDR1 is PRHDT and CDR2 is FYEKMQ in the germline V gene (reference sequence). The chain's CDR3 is CASSNGTGGPKETQYF. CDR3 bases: TGTGCCAGCAGCAACGGGACAGGGGGACCGAAAGAGACCCAGTACTTC.

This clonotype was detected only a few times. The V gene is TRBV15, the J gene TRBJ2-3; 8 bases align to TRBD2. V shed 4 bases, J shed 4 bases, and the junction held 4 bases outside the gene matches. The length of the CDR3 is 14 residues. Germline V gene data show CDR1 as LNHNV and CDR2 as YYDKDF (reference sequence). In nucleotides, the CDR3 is TGTGCCACCAGCAATGGCGGGGGGTCAGATACGCAGTATTTT. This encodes CATSNGGGSDTQYF.

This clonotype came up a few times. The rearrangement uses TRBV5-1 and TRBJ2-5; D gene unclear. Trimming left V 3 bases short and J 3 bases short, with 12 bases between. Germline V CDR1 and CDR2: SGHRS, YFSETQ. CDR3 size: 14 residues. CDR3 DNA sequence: TGCGCCAGCAGCTCCACCGGACGGGAAGAGACCCAGTACTTC. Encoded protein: CASSSTGREETQYF.

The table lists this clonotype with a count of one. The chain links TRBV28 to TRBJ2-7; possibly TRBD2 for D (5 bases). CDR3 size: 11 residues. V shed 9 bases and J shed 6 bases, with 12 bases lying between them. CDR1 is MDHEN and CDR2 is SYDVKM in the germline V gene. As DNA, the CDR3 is TGTGCCAGTTCCGGGGTTTTCGAGCAGTACTTC. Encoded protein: CASSGVFEQYF.

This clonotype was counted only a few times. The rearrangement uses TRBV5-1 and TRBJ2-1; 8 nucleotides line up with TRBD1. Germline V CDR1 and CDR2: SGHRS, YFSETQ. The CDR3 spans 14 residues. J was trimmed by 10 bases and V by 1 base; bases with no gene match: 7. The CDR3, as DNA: TGCGCCAGCAGCTTGATCCAGGGGGCAGGGGAGCAGTTCTTC. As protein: CASSLIQGAGEQFF.

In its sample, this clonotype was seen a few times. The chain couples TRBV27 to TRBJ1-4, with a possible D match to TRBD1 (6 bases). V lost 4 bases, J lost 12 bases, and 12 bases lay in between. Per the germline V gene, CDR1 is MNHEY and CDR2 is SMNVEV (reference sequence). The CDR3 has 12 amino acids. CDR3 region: CASSSPGQELFF. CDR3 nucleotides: TGTGCCAGCAGTTCCCCGGGACAAGAACTGTTTTTT.

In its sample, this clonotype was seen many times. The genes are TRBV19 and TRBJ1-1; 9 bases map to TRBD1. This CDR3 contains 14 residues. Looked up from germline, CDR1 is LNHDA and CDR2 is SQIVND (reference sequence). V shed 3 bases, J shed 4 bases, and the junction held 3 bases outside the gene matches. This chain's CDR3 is CASSMGGQGTEAFF. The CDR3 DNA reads TGTGCCAGTAGTATGGGGGGACAGGGCACTGAAGCTTTCTTT.

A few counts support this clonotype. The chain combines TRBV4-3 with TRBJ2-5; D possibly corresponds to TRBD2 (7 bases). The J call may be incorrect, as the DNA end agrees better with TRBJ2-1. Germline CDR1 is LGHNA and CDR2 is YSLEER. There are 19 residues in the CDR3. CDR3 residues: CASSQDRGRGGGTYNEQFF. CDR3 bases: TGCGCCAGCAGCCAAGATCGGGGACGAGGGGGGGGTACCTACAATGAGCAGTTCTTC.

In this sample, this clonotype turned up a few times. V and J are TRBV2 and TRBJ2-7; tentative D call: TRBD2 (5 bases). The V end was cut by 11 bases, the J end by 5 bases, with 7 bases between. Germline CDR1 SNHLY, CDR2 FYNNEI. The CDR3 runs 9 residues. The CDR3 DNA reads TGTGCCGTCGGGGACGAGCAGTACTTC. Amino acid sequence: CAVGDEQYF. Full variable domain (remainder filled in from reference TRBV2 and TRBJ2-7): EPEVTQTPSHQVTQMGQEVILRCVPISNHLYFYWYRQILGQKVEFLVSFYNNEISEKSEIFDDQFSVERPDGSNFTLKIRSTKLEDSAMYFCAVGDEQYFGPGTRLTVT.

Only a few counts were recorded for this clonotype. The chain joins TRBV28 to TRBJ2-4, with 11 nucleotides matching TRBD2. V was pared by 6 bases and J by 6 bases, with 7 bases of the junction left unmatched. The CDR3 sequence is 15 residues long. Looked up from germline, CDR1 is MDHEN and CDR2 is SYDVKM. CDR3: CASRLAGAQGNIQYF. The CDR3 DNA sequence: TGTGCCAGCAGACTAGCGGGGGCCCAGGGAAACATTCAGTACTTC.

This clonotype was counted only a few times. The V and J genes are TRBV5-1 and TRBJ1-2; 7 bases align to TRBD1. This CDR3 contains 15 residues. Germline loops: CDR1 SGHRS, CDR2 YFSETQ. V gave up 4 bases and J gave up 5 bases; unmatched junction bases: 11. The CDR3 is CASSASGTEEYGYTF. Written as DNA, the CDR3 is TGCGCCAGCAGCGCATCCGGGACAGAGGAGTATGGCTACACCTTC.

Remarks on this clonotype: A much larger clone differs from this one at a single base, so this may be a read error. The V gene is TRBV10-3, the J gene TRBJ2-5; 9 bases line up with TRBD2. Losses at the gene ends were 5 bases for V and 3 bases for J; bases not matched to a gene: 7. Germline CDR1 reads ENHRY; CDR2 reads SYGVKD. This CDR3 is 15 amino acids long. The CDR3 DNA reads TGTGCCATCAGTCCAGTAGCGGGAGAGGAAGAGACCCAGTACTTC. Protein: CAISPVAGEEETQYF.

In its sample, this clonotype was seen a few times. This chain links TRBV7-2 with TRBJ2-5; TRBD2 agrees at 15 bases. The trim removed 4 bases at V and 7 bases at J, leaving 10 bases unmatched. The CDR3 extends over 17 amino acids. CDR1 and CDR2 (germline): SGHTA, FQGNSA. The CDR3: CASSSGTSGGPGATQYF. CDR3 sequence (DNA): TGTGCCAGCAGCTCCGGGACTAGCGGGGGGCCCGGCGCGACCCAGTACTTC.

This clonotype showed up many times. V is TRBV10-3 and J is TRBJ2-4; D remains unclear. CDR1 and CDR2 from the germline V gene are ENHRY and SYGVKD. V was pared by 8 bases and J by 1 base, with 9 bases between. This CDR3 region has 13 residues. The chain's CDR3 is CAIAFGAKNIQYF. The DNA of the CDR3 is TGTGCCATCGCGTTTGGGGCCAAAAACATTCAGTACTTC.

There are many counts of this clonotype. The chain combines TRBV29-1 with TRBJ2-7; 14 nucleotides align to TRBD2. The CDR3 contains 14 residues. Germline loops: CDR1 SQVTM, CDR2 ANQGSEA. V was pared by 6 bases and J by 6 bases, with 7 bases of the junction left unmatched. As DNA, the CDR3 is TGCAGCGTGGGACTAGCGGGAGTCATTGGCGAGCAGTACTTC. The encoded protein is CSVGLAGVIGEQYF.

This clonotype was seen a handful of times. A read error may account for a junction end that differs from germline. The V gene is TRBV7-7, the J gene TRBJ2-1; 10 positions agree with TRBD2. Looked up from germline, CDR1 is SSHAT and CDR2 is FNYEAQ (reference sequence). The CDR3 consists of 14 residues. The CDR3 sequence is CASSLLAGSGEQFF. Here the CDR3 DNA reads TGTGCTAGCAGCTTACTAGCGGGGTCAGGTGAGCAGTTCTTC.

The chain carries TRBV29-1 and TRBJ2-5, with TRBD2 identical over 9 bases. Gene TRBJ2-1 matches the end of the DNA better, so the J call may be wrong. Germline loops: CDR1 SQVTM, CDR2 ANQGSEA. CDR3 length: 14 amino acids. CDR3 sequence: CSVGAGGPYNEQFF. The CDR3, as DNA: TGCAGCGTTGGGGCGGGAGGGCCCTACAATGAGCAGTTCTTC.

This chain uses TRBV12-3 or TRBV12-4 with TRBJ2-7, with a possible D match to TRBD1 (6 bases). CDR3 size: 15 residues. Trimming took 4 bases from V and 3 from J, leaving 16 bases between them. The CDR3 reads CASSSPSRGYYEQYF. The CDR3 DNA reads TGTGCCAGCAGTTCGCCTTCCAGGGGCTACTACGAGCAGTACTTC.